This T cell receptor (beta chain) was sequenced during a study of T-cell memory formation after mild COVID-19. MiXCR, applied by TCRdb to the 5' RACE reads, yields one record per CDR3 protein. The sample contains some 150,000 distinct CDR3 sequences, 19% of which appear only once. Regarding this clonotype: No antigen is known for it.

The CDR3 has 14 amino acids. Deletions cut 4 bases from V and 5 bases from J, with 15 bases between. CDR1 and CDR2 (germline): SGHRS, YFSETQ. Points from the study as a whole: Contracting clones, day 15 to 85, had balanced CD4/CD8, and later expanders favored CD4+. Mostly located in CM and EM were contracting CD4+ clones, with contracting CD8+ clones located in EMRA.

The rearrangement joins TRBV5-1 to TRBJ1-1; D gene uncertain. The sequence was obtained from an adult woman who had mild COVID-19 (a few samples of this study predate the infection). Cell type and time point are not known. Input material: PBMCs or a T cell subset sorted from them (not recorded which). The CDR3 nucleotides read TGCGCCAGCAGCCCCCGGTGGGCAAATACTGAAGCTTTCTTT. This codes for CASSPRWANTEAFF.